This entry concerns a single T cell receptor (beta chain). Its antigen is not known. The sample originates from a study of cytomegalovirus exposure and HLA in healthy donors. For the study at large: The Caucasian-associated ancestry cluster held over 80% of roughly 400 genotyped donors. General study findings and limits: Apparent HLA restriction characterized most CMV-associated TCR beta chains in a later analysis. In vitro data verified three CMV-associated chains as specific for CMV antigens.

Donors had nominal health at sampling but likely had unrecorded immune exposures. The length of the CDR3 is 18 residues. The ends lost 1 base at V and 0 bases at J; junction bases unmatched: 8. Germline assignment: CDR1 SGHVS and CDR2 FNYEAQ. Use of 60 Vbeta and 13 Jbeta primers characterized the PCR. Generated by immunoSEQ multiplex PCR, the TCRdb table keeps only in-frame clones and is missing some. The sample lists about 120,000 clones, 77% occurring once. The genes are TRBV7-6 and TRBJ2-3; 9 nucleotides align to TRBD2. The sample was PBMCs. This TCR came from a man aged 18 to 30 in good health and CMV-seropositive. The CDR3 DNA follows: TGTGCCAGCAGCTTAGGCCTAGCGGGGACGACTAGCACAGATACGCAGTATTTT. It yields the protein CASSLGLAGTTSTDTQYF.